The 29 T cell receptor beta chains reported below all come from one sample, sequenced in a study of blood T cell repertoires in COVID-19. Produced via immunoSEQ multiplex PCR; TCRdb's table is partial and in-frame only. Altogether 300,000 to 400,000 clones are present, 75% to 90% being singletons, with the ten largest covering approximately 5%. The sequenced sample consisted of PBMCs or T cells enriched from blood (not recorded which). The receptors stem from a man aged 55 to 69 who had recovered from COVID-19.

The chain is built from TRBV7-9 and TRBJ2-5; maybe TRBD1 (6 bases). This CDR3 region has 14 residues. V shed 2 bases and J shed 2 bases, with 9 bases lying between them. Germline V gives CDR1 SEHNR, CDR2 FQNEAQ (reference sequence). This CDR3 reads CASSLNQGQETQYF. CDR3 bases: TGTGCCAGCAGCTTAAACCAGGGGCAAGAGACCCAGTACTTC.

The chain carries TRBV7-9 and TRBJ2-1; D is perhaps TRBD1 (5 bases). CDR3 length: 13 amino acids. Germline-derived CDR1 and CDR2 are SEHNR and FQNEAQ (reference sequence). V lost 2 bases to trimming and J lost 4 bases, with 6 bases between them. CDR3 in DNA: TGTGCCAGCAGCTTAAACAGGTACAATGAGCAGTTCTTC. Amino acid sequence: CASSLNRYNEQFF. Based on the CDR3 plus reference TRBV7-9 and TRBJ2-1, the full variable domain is DTGVSQNPRHKITKRGQNVTFRCDPISEHNRLYWYRQTLGQGPEFLTYFQNEAQLEKSRLLSDRFSAERPKGSFSTLEIQRTEQGDSAMYLCASSLNRYNEQFFGPGTRLTVL.

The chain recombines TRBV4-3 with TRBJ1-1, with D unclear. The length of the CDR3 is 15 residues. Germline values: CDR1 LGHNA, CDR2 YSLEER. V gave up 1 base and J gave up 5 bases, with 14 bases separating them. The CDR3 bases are TGCGCCAGCAGCCAAGTTGGTCTCCCGAGGACTGAAGCTTTCTTT. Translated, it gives CASSQVGLPRTEAFF.

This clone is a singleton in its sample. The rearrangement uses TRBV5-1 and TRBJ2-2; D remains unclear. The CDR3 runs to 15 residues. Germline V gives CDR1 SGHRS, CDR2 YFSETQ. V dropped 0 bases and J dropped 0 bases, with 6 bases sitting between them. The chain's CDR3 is CASSLGPTNTGELFF. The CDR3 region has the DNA TGCGCCAGCAGCTTGGGGCCAACGAACACCGGGGAGCTGTTTTTT.

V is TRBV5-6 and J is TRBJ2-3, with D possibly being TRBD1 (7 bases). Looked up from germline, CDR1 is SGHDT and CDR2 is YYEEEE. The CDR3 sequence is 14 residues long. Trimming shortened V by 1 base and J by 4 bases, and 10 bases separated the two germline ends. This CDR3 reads CASSLTGEADTQYF. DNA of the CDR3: TGTGCCAGCAGCTTGACAGGGGAGGCAGATACGCAGTATTTT.

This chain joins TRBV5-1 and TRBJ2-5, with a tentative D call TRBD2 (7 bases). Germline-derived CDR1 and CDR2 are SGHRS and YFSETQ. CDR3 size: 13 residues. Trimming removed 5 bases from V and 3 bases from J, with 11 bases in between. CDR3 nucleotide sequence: TGCGCCAGCAGGAGGGAGGGGGAAGAGACCCAGTACTTC. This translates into CASRREGEETQYF.

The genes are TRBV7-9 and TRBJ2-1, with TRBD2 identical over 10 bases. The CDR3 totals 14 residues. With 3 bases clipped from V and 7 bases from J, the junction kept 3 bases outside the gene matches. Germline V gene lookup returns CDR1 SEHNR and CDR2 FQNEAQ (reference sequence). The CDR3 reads CASSFASGSNEQFF. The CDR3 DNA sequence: TGTGCCAGCAGCTTTGCTAGCGGGAGTAATGAGCAGTTCTTC.

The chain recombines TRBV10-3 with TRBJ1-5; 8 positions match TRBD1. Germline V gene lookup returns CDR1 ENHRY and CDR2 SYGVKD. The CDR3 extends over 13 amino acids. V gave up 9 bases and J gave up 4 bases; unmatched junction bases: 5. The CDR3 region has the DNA TGTGCCATTGGGACAGGTACGAATCAGCCCCAGCATTTT. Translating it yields CAIGTGTNQPQHF.

The CDR3 loop is CASRKQGLANYGYTF. CDR3 DNA: TGTGCCAGCAGAAAACAGGGGTTAGCTAACTATGGCTACACCTTC. V usage is TRBV6-4 and J usage is TRBJ1-2, with 7 nucleotides matching TRBD1. Germline V gene sequence: CDR1 MRHNA, CDR2 SNTAGT. The V gene end was trimmed by 6 bases and the J gene end by 0 bases; junction bases not matched to a gene: 7. The CDR3 is 15 amino acids.

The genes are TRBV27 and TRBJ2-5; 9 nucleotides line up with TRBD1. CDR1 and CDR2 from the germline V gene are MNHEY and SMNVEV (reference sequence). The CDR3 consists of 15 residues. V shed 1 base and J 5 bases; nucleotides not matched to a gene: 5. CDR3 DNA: TGTGCCAGCAGTTTATACGCGGACAGGGGTGAGACCCAGTACTTC. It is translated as CASSLYADRGETQYF.

This chain's CDR3 is CSATRGSIQYF. The CDR3 region has the DNA TGCAGTGCTACTAGGGGAAGCATTCAGTACTTC. This chain links TRBV20-1 with TRBJ2-4; D perhaps matches TRBD1 (5 bases). Germline V lookup: CDR1 DFQATT, CDR2 SNEGSKA (reference sequence). The V and J ends lost 4 bases and 9 bases respectively, with 10 bases between them. There are 11 residues in the CDR3.

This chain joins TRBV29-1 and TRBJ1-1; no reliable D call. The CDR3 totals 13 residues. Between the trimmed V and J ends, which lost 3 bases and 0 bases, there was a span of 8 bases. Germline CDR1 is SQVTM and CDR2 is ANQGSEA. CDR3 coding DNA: TGCAGCGTTGATTTTCAGGTGAACACTGAAGCTTTCTTT. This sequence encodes CSVDFQVNTEAFF.

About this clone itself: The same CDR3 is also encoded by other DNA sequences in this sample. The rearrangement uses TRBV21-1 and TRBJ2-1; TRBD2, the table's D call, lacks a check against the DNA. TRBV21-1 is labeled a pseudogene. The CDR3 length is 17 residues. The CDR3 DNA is TGCGCCAGCAGCTCATTTCGAGGGACTAGCTCCTACAATGAGCAGTTCTTC. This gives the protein CASSSFRGTSSYNEQFF.

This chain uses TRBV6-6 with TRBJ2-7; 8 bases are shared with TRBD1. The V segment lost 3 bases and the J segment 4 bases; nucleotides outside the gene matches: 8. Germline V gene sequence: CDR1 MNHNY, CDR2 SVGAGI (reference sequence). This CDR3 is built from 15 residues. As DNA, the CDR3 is TGTGCCAGCAGTTATTCCGGGACAGGTATTTACGAGCAGTACTTC. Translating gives CASSYSGTGIYEQYF.

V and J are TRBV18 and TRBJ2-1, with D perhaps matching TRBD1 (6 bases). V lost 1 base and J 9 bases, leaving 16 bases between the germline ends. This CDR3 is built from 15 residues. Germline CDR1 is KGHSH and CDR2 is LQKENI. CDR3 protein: CASSPLVRGGSEQFF. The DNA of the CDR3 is TGTGCCAGCTCACCACTCGTCAGGGGCGGTAGTGAGCAGTTCTTC. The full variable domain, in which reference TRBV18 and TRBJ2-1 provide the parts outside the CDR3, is NAGVMQNPRHLVRRRGQEARLRCSPMKGHSHVYWYRQLPEEGLKFMVYLQKENIIDESGMPKERFSAEFPKEGPSILRIQQVVRGDSAAYFCASSPLVRGGSEQFFGPGTRLTVL.

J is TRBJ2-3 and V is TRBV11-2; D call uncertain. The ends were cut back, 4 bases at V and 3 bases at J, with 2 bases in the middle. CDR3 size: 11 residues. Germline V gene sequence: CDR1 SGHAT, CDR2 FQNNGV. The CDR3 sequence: CASSSTDTQYF. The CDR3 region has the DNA TGTGCCAGCAGCTCAACAGATACGCAGTATTTT.

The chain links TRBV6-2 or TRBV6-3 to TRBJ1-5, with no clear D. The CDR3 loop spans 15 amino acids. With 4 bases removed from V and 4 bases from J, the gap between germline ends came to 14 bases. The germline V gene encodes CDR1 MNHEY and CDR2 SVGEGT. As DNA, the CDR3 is TGTGCCAGCAGTTTCCTGGACGGGGATAATCAGCCCCAGCATTTT. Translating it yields CASSFLDGDNQPQHF.

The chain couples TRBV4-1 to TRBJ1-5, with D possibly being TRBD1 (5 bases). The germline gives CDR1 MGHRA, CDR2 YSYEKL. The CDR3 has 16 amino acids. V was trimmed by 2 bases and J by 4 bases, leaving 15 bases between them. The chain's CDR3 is CASSQQEWQGNQPQHF. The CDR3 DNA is TGCGCCAGCAGCCAACAAGAATGGCAGGGTAATCAGCCCCAGCATTTT.

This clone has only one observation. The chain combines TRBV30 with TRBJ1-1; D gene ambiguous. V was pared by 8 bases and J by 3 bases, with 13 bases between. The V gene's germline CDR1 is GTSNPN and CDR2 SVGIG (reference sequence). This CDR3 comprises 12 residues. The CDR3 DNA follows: TGTGCCGGGTCCGGGAGGTACACTGAAGCTTTCTTT. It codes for CAGSGRYTEAFF.

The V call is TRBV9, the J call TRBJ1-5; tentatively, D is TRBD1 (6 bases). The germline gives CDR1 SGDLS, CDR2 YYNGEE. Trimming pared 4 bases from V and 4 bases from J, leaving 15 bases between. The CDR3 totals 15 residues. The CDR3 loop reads CASSPQGSTNQPQHF. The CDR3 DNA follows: TGTGCCAGCAGCCCACAGGGCAGTACGAATCAGCCCCAGCATTTT. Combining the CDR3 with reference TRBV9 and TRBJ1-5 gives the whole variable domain DSGVTQTPKHLITATGQRVTLRCSPRSGDLSVYWYQQSLDQGLQFLIQYYNGEERAKGNILERFSAQQFPDLHSELNLSSLELGDSALYFCASSPQGSTNQPQHFGDGTRLSIL.

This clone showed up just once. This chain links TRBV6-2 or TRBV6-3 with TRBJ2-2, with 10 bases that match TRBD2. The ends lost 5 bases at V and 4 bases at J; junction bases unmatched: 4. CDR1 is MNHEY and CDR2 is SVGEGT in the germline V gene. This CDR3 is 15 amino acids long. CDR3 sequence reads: CASSLLAGVTGELFF. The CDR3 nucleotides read TGTGCCAGCAGTCTCCTAGCGGGAGTCACCGGGGAGCTGTTTTTT.

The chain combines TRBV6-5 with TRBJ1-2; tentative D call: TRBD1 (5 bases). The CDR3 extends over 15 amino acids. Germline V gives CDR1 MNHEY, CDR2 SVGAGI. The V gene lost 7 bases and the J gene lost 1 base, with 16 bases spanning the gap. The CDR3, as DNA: TGTGCCAGCACCACGGGGGGAACCCTTAACTATGGCTACACCTTC. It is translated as CASTTGGTLNYGYTF.

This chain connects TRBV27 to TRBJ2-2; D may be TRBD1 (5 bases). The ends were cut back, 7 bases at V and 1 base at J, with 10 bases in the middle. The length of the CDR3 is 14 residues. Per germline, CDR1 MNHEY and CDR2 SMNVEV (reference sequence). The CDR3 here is CASMTDRNTGELFF. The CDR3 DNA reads TGTGCCAGCATGACCGACAGGAACACCGGGGAGCTGTTTTTT.

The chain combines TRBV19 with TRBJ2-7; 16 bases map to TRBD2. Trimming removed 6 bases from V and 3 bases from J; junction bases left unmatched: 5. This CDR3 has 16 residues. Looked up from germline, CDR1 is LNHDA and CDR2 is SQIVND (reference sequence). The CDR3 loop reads CASRPGLAGGDYEQYF. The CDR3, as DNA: TGTGCCAGTAGGCCGGGACTAGCGGGAGGGGACTACGAGCAGTACTTC.

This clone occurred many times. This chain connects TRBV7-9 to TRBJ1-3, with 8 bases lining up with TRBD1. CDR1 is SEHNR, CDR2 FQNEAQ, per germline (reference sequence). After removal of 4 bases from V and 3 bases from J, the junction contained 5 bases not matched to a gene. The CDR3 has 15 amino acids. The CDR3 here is CASSSWTGIGNTIYF. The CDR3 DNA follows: TGTGCCAGCAGCTCGTGGACAGGGATTGGAAACACCATATATTTT.

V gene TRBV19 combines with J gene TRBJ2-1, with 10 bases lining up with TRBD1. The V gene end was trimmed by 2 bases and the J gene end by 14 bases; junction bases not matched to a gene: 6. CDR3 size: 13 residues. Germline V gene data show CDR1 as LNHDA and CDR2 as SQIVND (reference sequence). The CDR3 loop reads CASSIRGTGDEFF. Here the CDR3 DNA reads TGTGCCAGTAGTATAAGGGGGACAGGGGACGAGTTCTTC.

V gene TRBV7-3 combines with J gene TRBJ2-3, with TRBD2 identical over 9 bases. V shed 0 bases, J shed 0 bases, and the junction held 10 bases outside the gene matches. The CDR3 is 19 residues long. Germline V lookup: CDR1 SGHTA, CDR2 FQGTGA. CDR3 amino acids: CASSLTRSGAGGSTDTQYF. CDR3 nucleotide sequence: TGTGCCAGCAGCTTAACACGTAGCGGAGCGGGAGGAAGCACAGATACGCAGTATTTT.

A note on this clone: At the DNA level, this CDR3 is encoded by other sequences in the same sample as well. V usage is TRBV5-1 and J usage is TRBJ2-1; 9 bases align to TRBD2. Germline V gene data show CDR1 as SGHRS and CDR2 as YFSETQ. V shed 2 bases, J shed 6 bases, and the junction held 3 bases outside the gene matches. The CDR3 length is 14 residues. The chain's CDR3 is CASSLLLAGNEQFF. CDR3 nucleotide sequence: TGCGCCAGCAGCTTACTACTAGCGGGCAATGAGCAGTTCTTC. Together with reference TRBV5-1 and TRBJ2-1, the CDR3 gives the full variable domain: KAGVTQTPRYLIKTRGQQVTLSCSPISGHRSVSWYQQTPGQGLQFLFEYFSETQRNKGNFPGRFSGRQFSNSRSEMNVSTLELGDSALYLCASSLLLAGNEQFFGPGTRLTVL.

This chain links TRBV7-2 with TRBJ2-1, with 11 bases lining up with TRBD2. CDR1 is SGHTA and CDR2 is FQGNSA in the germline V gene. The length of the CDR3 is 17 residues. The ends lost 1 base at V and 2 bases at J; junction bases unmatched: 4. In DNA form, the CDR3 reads TGTGCCAGCAGCTTAGGTAGCGGGAGGGTCGCCTACAATGAGCAGTTCTTC. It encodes CASSLGSGRVAYNEQFF.